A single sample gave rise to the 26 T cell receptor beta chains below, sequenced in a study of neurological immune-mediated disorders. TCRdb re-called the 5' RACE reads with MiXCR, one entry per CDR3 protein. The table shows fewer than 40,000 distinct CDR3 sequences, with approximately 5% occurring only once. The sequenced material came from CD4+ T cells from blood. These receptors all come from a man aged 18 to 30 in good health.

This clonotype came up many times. CDR3 sequence reads: CASNPTGEDTQYF. The CDR3 region has the DNA TGTGCCAGCAACCCTACAGGGGAAGATACGCAGTATTTT. The V and J genes are TRBV9 and TRBJ2-3; 7 nucleotides agree with TRBD1. CDR3 length equals 13 residues. The V and J ends lost 6 bases and 5 bases, in that order; junction bases with no gene match: 6. Germline values: CDR1 SGDLS, CDR2 YYNGEE.

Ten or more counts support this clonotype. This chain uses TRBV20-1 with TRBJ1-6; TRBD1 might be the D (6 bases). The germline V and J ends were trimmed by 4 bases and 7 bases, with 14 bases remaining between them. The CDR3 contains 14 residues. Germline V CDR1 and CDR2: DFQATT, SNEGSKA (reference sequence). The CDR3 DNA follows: TGCAGTGCTAAACAGGGCTTCGGGAATTCACCCCTCCACTTT. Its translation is CSAKQGFGNSPLHF.

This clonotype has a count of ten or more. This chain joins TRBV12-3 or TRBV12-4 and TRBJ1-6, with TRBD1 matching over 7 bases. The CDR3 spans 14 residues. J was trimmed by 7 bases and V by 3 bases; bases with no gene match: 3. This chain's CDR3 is CASSFDRENSPLHF. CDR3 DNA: TGTGCCAGCAGTTTTGACAGGGAGAATTCACCCCTCCACTTT.

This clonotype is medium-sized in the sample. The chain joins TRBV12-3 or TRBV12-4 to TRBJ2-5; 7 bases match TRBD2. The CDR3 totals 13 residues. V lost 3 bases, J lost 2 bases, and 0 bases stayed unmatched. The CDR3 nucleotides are TGTGCCAGCAGTTTGGGGGGGCAAGAGACCCAGTACTTC. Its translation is CASSLGGQETQYF.

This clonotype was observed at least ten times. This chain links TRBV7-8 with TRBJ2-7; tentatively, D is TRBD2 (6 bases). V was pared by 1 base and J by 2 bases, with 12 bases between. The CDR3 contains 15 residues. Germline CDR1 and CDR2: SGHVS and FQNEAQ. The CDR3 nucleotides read TGTGCCAGCAGCTTAGTTGGAGGGGAGACCTACGAGCAGTACTTC. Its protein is CASSLVGGETYEQYF.

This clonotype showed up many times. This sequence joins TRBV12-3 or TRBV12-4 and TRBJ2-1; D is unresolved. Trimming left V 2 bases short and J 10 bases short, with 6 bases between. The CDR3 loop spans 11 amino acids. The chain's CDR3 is CASSLQREQFF. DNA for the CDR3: TGTGCCAGCAGTTTACAGAGGGAGCAGTTCTTC.

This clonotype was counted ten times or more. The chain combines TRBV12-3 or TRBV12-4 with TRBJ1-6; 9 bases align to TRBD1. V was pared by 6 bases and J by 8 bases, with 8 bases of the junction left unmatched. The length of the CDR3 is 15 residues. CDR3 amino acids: CASRSTGTGYSPLHF. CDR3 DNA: TGTGCCAGCAGGTCGACCGGGACAGGGTATTCACCCCTCCACTTT.

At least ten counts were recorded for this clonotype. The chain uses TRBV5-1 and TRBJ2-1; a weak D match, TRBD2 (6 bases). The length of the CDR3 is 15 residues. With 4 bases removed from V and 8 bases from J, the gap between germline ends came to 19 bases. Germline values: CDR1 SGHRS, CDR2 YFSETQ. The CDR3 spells CASSTERARVDEQFF. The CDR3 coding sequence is TGCGCCAGCAGCACAGAGCGGGCCCGCGTCGATGAGCAGTTCTTC.

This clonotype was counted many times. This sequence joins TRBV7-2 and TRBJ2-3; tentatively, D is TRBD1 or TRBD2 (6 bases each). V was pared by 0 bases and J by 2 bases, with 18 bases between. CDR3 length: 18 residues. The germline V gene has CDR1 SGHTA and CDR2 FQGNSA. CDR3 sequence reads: CASSLAYRPGADTDTQYF. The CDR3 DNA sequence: TGTGCCAGCAGCTTAGCGTATAGGCCGGGGGCTGACACAGATACGCAGTATTTT.

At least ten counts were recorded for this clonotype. CDR3 sequence (DNA): TGTGCCATCAGTGAGTACGGGACAGGGGAGGTCGCTGGGGCCAACGTCCTGACTTTC. This encodes CAISEYGTGEVAGANVLTF. The chain links TRBV10-3 to TRBJ2-6; 10 bases are a match to TRBD1. This CDR3 has 19 amino acids. Looked up from germline, CDR1 is ENHRY and CDR2 is SYGVKD. V lost 1 base to trimming and J lost 2 bases; unmatched junction nucleotides: 8.

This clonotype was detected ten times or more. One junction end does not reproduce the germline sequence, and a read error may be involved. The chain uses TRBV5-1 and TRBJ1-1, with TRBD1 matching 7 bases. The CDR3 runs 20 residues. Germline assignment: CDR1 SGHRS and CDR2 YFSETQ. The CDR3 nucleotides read TGCGCCAGCAGTTTGGTTTCCAGGGGGACTTTCGAGGACATGAACACTGAAGCTTTCTTT. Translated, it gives CASSLVSRGTFEDMNTEAFF.

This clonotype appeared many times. For the CDR3, the DNA is TGTGCCAGCAGTTTCACAAATTTGGACACTGAAGCTTTCTTT. Its translation: CASSFTNLDTEAFF. J is TRBJ1-1 and V is TRBV6-5, with no clear D. CDR1 and CDR2 from the germline V gene are MNHEY and SVGAGI. V lost 4 bases and J lost 3, with 12 bases in between. The CDR3 contains 14 residues.

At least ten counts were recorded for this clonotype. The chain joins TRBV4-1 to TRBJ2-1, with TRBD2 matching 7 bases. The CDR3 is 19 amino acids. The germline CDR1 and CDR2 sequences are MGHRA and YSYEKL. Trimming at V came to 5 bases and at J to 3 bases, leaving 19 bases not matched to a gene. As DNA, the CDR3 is TGCGCCAGCAGCGGGAGGGTCGGGGTCCCGGGACTGAACTACAATGAGCAGTTCTTC. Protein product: CASSGRVGVPGLNYNEQFF.

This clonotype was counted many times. As DNA, the CDR3 is TGCAGTGCGGGAGGACAGAGCTCCTACGAGCAGTACTTC. It specifies CSAGGQSSYEQYF. This rearrangement joins TRBV20-1 to TRBJ2-7; the D gene could be TRBD1 or TRBD2 (6 bases each). The CDR3 is 13 amino acids. The V gene lost 6 bases and the J gene lost 0 bases, with 12 bases spanning the gap. The germline CDR1 and CDR2 sequences are DFQATT and SNEGSKA (reference sequence).

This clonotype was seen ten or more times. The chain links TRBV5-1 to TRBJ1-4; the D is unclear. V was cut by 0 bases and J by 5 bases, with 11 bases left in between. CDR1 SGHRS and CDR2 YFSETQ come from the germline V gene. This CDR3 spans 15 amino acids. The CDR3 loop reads CASSLAGVPNEKLFF. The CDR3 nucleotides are TGCGCCAGCAGCTTGGCTGGGGTGCCGAATGAAAAACTGTTTTTT.

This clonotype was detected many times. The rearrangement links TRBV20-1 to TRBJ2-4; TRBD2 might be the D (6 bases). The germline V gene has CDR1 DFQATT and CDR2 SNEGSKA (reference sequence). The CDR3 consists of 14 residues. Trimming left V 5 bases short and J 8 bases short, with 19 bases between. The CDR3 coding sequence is TGCAGTGCTGGATTAGCGGTCCTAGGGGACATTCAGTACTTC. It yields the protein CSAGLAVLGDIQYF.

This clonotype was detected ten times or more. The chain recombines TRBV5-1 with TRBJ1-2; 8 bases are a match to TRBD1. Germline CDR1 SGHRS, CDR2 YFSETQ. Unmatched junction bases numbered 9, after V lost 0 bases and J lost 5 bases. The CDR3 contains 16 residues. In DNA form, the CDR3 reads TGCGCCAGCAGCTTGGAGGGGACAGGTCGCCTATATGGCTACACCTTC. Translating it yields CASSLEGTGRLYGYTF.

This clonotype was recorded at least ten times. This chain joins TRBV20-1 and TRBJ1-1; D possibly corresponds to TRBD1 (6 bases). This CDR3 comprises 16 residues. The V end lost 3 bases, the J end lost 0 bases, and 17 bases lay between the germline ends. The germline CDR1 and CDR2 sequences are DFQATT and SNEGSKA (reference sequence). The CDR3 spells CSARATGFGVNTEAFF. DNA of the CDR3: TGCAGTGCTAGGGCTACAGGGTTTGGCGTGAACACTGAAGCTTTCTTT.

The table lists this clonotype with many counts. The CDR3 loop is CSANGRGYTDTQYF. DNA for the CDR3: TGCAGTGCTAATGGGCGGGGTTACACAGATACGCAGTATTTT. The J gene is TRBJ2-3, the V gene TRBV20-1; D is possibly TRBD2 (6 bases). The CDR3 is made up of 14 amino acids. CDR1 and CDR2 from the germline V gene are DFQATT and SNEGSKA (reference sequence). The ends were cut back, 4 bases at V and 2 bases at J, with 13 bases in the middle.

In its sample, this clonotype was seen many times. DNA of the CDR3: TGCGCCAGCAGCTTGGATACTAAAGGGTCCCCCACTGAAGCTTTCTTT. Amino acids: CASSLDTKGSPTEAFF. This chain uses TRBV5-1 with TRBJ1-1, with D unclear. V lost 0 bases and J lost 4, with 16 bases in between. CDR3 length equals 16 residues. The germline V gene has CDR1 SGHRS and CDR2 YFSETQ.

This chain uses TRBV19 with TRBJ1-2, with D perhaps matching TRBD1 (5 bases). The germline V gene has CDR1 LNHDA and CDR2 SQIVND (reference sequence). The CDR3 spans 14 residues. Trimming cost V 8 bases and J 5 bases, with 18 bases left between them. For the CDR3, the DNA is TGTGCCAGTCTACCGGAGGGGCTCGGTTATGGCTACACCTTC. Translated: CASLPEGLGYGYTF.

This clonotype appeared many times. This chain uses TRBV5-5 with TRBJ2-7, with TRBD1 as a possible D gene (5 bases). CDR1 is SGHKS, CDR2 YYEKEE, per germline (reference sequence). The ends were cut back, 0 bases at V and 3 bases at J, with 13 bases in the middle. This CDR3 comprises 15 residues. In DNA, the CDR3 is TGTGCCAGCAGCTTGGTACAGGATGACGACTACGAGCAGTACTTC. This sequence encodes CASSLVQDDDYEQYF.

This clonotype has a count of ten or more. CDR3 sequence reads: CASRQGTGELFF. DNA of the CDR3: TGCGCCAGCAGGCAGGGCACCGGGGAGCTGTTTTTT. The V gene is TRBV5-1, the J gene TRBJ2-2, with D possibly being TRBD1 (5 bases). V was cut by 5 bases and J by 4 bases, with 6 bases left in between. In germline, CDR1 is SGHRS, CDR2 YFSETQ. CDR3 size: 12 residues.

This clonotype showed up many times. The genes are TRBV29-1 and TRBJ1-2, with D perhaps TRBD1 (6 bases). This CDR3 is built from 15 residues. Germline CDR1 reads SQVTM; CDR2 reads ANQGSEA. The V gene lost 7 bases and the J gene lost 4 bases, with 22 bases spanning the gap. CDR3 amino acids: CSAKELGRGSYGYTF. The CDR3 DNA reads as TGCAGCGCCAAGGAATTGGGTAGGGGGTCCTATGGCTACACCTTC.

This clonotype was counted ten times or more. CDR3 nucleotides: TGTGCCAGTAGGGCGGACAGGGAAGTTTCACCCCTCCACTTT. The encoded protein is CASRADREVSPLHF. The chain is built from TRBV19 and TRBJ1-6; 8 bases align to TRBD1. The V and J ends lost 6 bases and 9 bases, in that order; junction bases with no gene match: 7. Germline CDR1 reads LNHDA; CDR2 reads SQIVND (reference sequence). This CDR3 contains 14 residues.

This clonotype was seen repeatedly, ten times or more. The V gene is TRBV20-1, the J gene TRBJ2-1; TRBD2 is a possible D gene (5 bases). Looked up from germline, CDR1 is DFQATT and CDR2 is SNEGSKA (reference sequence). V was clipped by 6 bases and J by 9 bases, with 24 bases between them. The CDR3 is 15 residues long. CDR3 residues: CSARNSRLETTEQFF. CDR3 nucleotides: TGCAGTGCCCGAAACTCCAGGCTAGAGACTACTGAGCAGTTCTTC.